The rows below give T cell receptor beta chains drawn from one sample of a study of cytomegalovirus exposure and HLA in healthy donors. Repertoires were generated with immunoSEQ multiplex PCR, while TCRdb's copy carries only in-frame clones and drops some. In the table there are some 150,000 clones, 88% of which are singletons. The sequenced sample was PBMCs. These receptors all stem from a woman aged 18-29 years in good health and CMV-seropositive. The CDR3 runs from the conserved cysteine through the conserved F or W. D genes are given only for firm matches.

V: TRBV9
J: TRBJ2-5
D: -
CDR3: CASSEQEETQYF

V: TRBV9
J: TRBJ2-2
D: -
CDR3: CASSVDGRAAGELFF

V: TRBV18
J: TRBJ1-1
D: TRBD1
CDR3: CASSLLLDRVGTEAFF

V: TRBV7-9
J: TRBJ2-3
D: TRBD2
CDR3: CASSPYRTLAGSTDTQYF

V: TRBV6-1
J: TRBJ2-7
D: TRBD1
CDR3: CASKVGTGAYEQYF

V: TRBV7-9
J: TRBJ1-4
D: -
CDR3: CASSRSPQDEKLFF

V: TRBV2
J: TRBJ1-4
D: -
CDR3: CASSEVVRGEKLFF

V: TRBV29-1
J: TRBJ2-3
D: TRBD2
CDR3: CSAPYCSGGTLTQYF

V: TRBV9
J: TRBJ2-1
D: TRBD2
CDR3: CASSVDPRESNEQFF

V: TRBV28
J: TRBJ1-1
D: TRBD1
CDR3: CASSTTGGTEAFF

V: TRBV5-3
J: TRBJ2-7
D: -
CDR3: CARSFRRTNYEQYF

V: TRBV14
J: TRBJ2-3
D: -
CDR3: CASSQHWSPILPDTQYF

V: TRBV9
J: TRBJ2-3
D: TRBD2
CDR3: CASSPTSARSDTQYF

V: TRBV4-3
J: TRBJ1-2
D: TRBD1
CDR3: CASSQVTQGAGYTF

V: TRBV7-9
J: TRBJ2-2
D: TRBD2
CDR3: CASSPGLARTGELFF

V: TRBV7-3
J: TRBJ2-7
D: -
CDR3: CASSSDTYEQYF

V: TRBV5-1
J: TRBJ2-7
D: TRBD1
CDR3: CASNERDSSYEQYF

V: TRBV4-3
J: TRBJ1-1
D: -
CDR3: CASSQESAGDTEAFF

V: TRBV28
J: TRBJ1-3
D: -
CDR3: CASSPSGLKRGNTIYF

V: TRBV4-1
J: TRBJ1-6
D: -
CDR3: CASSQDGWGDSPLHF

V: TRBV6-1
J: TRBJ1-5
D: -
CDR3: CASTSGGVDQPQHF

V: TRBV7-3
J: TRBJ2-1
D: TRBD2
CDR3: CASSLSGGHEQFF

V: TRBV28
J: TRBJ2-1
D: TRBD1
CDR3: CASRGQISYNEQFF

V: TRBV27
J: TRBJ1-5
D: -
CDR3: CASSPVNQPQHF

V: TRBV5-4
J: TRBJ2-3
D: TRBD2
CDR3: CASSGGEITDTQYF

V: TRBV28
J: TRBJ1-3
D: TRBD1
CDR3: CASSSGTGGLGNTIYF

V: TRBV28
J: TRBJ2-3
D: -
CDR3: CASKTPEGTDTQYF

V: TRBV28
J: TRBJ2-7
D: -
CDR3: CASSLPGLLPHEQYF

V: TRBV7-9
J: TRBJ2-1
D: TRBD2
CDR3: CASSLTTSGSQFF

V: TRBV2
J: TRBJ1-2
D: -
CDR3: CASSTGPYGYTF

V: TRBV27
J: TRBJ1-1
D: TRBD1
CDR3: CASSLTGGSTEAFF

V: TRBV6-1
J: TRBJ2-3
D: TRBD2
CDR3: CASSELAGDTQYF

V: TRBV30
J: TRBJ1-1
D: -
CDR3: CAWSKGLEAFF

V: TRBV10-3
J: TRBJ2-1
D: -
CDR3: CAISESTRTYNEQFF

V: TRBV30
J: TRBJ1-2
D: -
CDR3: CAWIQGLIGNGYTF

V: TRBV5-1
J: TRBJ2-7
D: TRBD1
CDR3: CASSPTGGWHEQYF

V: TRBV10-1
J: TRBJ2-7
D: -
CDR3: CASSDPRSTSEQYF

V: TRBV28
J: TRBJ2-7
D: TRBD1
CDR3: CAVQRGQGIDEQYF

V: TRBV5-1
J: TRBJ1-1
D: -
CDR3: CASSLARANTEAFF

V: TRBV5-4
J: TRBJ2-1
D: TRBD2
CDR3: CASSRSGYNEQFF

V: TRBV10-3
J: TRBJ2-7
D: TRBD2
CDR3: CAISGGGGSYEQYF

V: TRBV28
J: TRBJ1-2
D: -
CDR3: CASSLIPGYGYTF

V: TRBV10-3
J: TRBJ1-1
D: TRBD1
CDR3: CATAGTVNTEAFF

V: TRBV5-1
J: TRBJ2-1
D: -
CDR3: CASSLRGYNEQFF

V: TRBV4-3
J: TRBJ2-3
D: TRBD2
CDR3: CASSQDTSADTQYF

V: TRBV5-1
J: TRBJ2-7
D: -
CDR3: CASSKPGGQTYEQYF

V: TRBV5-4
J: TRBJ2-5
D: TRBD2
CDR3: CASSLRASGGLRQETQYF

V: TRBV19
J: TRBJ2-7
D: -
CDR3: CASSIMTSYEQYF

V: TRBV4-1
J: TRBJ2-2
D: -
CDR3: CASSQVGRGITGELFF